This T cell receptor (beta chain) was obtained from a study of blood T cells in healthy people across ages. The use of a sample-barcoded 5' primer and a J-beta primer mix characterized a second PCR of 7 to 11 cycles. Every molecule of cDNA carried a tag from a template-switch adaptor with 12 random nucleotides. TCRdb reprocessed the 5' RACE reads with MiXCR, giving one entry per CDR3 protein. The sample carries approximately 730,000 distinct CDR3 sequences, approximately 39% recorded once. Staff drew roughly 10 milliliters of peripheral blood from each donor. Each sample gave at least 6 million isolated PBMCs. Total RNA amounts of at least 5 micrograms were extracted per sample. This CDR3 contains 11 residues. Trimming took off 5 bases at V and 15 bases at J, with 17 bases between the two ends. Germline CDR1 is SQVTM and CDR2 is ANQGSEA.

The TCR comes from a woman aged 55 to 70 in good health. Sequenced sample: blood. The chain carries TRBV29-1 and TRBJ2-1; D is perhaps TRBD2 (5 bases). This CDR3 is CSVRTLNRGFF. DNA of the CDR3: TGCAGCGTTCGGACTCTCAACAGAGGGTTCTTC.